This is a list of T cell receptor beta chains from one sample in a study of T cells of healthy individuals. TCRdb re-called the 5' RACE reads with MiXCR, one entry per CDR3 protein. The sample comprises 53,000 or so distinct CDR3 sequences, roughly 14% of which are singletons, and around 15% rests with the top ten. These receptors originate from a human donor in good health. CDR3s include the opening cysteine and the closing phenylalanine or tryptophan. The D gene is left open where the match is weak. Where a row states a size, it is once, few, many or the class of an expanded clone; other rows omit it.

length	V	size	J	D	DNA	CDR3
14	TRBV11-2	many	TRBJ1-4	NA	TGTGCCAGCAGCTACCCCGACCGAAGTGAAAAACTGTTTTTT	CASSYPDRSEKLFF
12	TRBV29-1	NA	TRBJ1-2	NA	TGCAGCGTTGAAAGGGTTGGGTATGGCTACACCTTC	CSVERVGYGYTF
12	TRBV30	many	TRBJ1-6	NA	TGTGCCTGGGGACAGACCAATTCACCCCTCCACTTT	CAWGQTNSPLHF
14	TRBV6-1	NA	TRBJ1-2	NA	TGTGCCAGCAGTGTTCCCGTGACAGCCTATGGCTACACCTTC	CASSVPVTAYGYTF
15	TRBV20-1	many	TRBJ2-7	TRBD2	TGCAGTGCGTCTGGGACTAGCGGGAGGGAGGGCGAGCAGTACTTC	CSASGTSGREGEQYF
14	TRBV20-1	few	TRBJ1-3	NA	TGCAGTGCCCAGGAGGGGGTTCGAAGAAACACCATATATTTT	CSAQEGVRRNTIYF
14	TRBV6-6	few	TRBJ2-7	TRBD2	TGTGCCAGCAGGGGGGAGGGACTAGTCTACGAGCAGTACTTC	CASRGEGLVYEQYF
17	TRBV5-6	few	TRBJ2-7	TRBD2	TGTGCCAGCAGCTTGGTAACTCCGGGGGGAGTTTATGGCGAGCAGTACTTC	CASSLVTPGGVYGEQYF
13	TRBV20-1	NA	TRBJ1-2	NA	TGCAGTGCTTGGACCGATACTAACTATGGCTACACCTTC	CSAWTDTNYGYTF
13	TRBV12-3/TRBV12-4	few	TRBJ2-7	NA	TGTGCCAGCACCCTGGGCAGGTCCTACGAGCAGTACTTC	CASTLGRSYEQYF
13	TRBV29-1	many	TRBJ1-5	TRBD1	TGCAGCGTAGGACAGGGGTGGGATCAGCCCCAGCATTTT	CSVGQGWDQPQHF
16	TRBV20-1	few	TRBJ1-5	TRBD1	TGCAGTGCTAGGGGGGTCCGGGACAGGGTAGGACAGCCCCAGCATTTT	CSARGVRDRVGQPQHF
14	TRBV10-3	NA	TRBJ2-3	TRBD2	TGTGCCATCACCGCAGCGGGAGGAGGAGATACGCAGTATTTT	CAITAAGGGDTQYF
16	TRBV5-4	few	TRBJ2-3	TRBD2	TGTGCCAGCAGCTTGATGACTAGCGGGGTCACAGATACGCAGTATTTT	CASSLMTSGVTDTQYF
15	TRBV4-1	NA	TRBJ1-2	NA	TGCGCCAGCAGCCAAGAAGAAACGAGTAACTATGGCTACACCTTC	CASSQEETSNYGYTF
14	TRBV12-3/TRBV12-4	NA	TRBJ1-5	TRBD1	TGTGCCAGCAGTTCTGGGACAGCTTTCGGGCCCCAGCATTTT	CASSSGTAFGPQHF
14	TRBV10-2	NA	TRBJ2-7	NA	TGCGCCAGCAGGGGGACACCACCGTCCTACGAGCAGTACTTC	CASRGTPPSYEQYF
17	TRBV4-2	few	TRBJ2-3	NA	TGTGCCAGCAGCCGCTCGGAACCGGGACTTATCACAGATACGCAGTATTTT	CASSRSEPGLITDTQYF
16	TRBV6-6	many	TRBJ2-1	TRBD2	TGTGCCAGCAGTTACAGGGAGGGCCGAAAAACTGATGAGCAGTTCTTC	CASSYREGRKTDEQFF
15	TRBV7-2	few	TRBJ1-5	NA	TGTGCCAGCAGCACCAGGTTCGACGGCAATCAGCCCCAGCATTTT	CASSTRFDGNQPQHF
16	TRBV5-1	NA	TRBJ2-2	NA	TGCGCCAGCAGCTCTCAACCCAGGGGAAACACCGGGGAGCTGTTTTTT	CASSSQPRGNTGELFF
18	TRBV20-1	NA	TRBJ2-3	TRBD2	TGCAGTGCTAGAGAAGCGGGGACTAGCAGCCCTCTCACAGATACGCAGTATTTT	CSAREAGTSSPLTDTQYF
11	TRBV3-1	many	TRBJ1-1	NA	TGTGCCAGCAGCCAAGGAGCAGAAGCTTTCTTT	CASSQGAEAFF
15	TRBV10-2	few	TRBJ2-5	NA	TGCGCCAGCAGTGATGCGGGCTACAGGGCGGAGACCCAGTACTTC	CASSDAGYRAETQYF
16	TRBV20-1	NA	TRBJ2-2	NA	TGCAGTGCTAGAGATCTTAGGGACTTGAGCACCGGGGAGCTGTTTTTT	CSARDLRDLSTGELFF
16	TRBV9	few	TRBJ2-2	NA	TGTGCCAGCAGCGTAGGTCTTAGCGACGGCAACGGGGAGCTGTTTTTT	CASSVGLSDGNGELFF
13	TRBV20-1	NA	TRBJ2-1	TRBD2	TGCAGTGCTAGTAGCGGGGGGTTAAATGAGCAGTTCTTC	CSASSGGLNEQFF
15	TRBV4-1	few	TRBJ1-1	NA	TGCGCCAGCAGCCAGTCGGGCCTCATGAACACTGAAGCTTTCTTT	CASSQSGLMNTEAFF
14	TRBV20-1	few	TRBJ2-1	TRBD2	TGCAGTGCTAGCCGCCCTAGCGGGATGAGCGAGCAGTTCTTC	CSASRPSGMSEQFF
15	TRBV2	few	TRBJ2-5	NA	TGTGCCAGCAGTGAAGACGGGGGTGTCTCGGAGACCCAGTACTTC	CASSEDGGVSETQYF
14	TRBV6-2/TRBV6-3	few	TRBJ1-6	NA	TGTGCCAGCACTTGGGACCCCACGATTTCACCCCTCCACTTT	CASTWDPTISPLHF
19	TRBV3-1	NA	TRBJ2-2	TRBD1	TGTGCCAGCAGCCCACATCCGGACAGGGGCCCTCCTAGCGCCGGGGAGCTGTTTTTT	CASSPHPDRGPPSAGELFF
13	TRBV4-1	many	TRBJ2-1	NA	TGCGCCAGCAGCCGACAGATATACAATGAGCAGTTCTTC	CASSRQIYNEQFF
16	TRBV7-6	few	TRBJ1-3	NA	TGTGCCAGCAGCCCAGGGACGGGGAACGCTGGAAACACCATATATTTT	CASSPGTGNAGNTIYF
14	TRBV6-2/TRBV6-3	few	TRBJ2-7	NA	TGTGCCAGCAGCCCTCACCAGGTTCCATACGAGCAGTACTTC	CASSPHQVPYEQYF
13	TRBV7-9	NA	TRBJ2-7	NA	TGTGCCAGCAGCGTTGACAGTTTCTACGAGCAGTACTTC	CASSVDSFYEQYF